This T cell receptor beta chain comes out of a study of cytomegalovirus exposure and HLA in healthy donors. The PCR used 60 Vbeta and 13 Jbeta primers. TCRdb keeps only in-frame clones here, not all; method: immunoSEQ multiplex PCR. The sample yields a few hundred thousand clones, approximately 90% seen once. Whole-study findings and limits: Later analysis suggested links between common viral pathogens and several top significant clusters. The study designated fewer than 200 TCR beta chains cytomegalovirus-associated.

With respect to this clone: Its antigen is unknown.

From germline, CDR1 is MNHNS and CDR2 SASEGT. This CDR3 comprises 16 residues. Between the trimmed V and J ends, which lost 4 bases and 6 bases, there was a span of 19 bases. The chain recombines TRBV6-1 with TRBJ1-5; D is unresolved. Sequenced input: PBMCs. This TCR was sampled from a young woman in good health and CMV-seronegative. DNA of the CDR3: TGTGCCAGCAGTGGCCCCCGGTTTGTAGAGGGTCAGCCCCAGCATTTT. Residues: CASSGPRFVEGQPQHF.